Below are 18 T cell receptor beta chains sequenced from a single sample in a study of tumor-infiltrating lymphocytes in primary liver carcinoma. Without any cell sorting, about 19-31 mg of bulk tissue yielded co-extracted RNA and DNA. TCR beta cDNA was made from roughly 500 ng total RNA with a constant-region primer. Slightly modified ARM-PCR served as the procedure for the TCR beta libraries. These libraries came from three rounds of nested multiplex PCR. The first two PCR rounds used TRBV1-TRBV30 forward primers with a C-beta reverse primer, about 10 cycles each. MiXCR was run by TCRdb on the multiplex PCR reads, yielding one entry per CDR3 protein. The sample has approximately 73,000 distinct CDR3 sequences, about two thirds seen once. Sample: liver tumor tissue from sampling region 4. Subset of the sample: tumor region T4, right-lateral pole. The receptors were sampled from an older woman with primary liver carcinoma and hepatitis B virus infection.

For this clonotype: A read error may account for a junction end that differs from germline. This chain links TRBV7-9 with TRBJ1-1; no reliable D call. In germline, CDR1 is SEHNR, CDR2 FQNEAQ (reference sequence). The CDR3 spans 12 residues. In DNA form, the CDR3 reads TGTGCCAGCAACTTAATGAACACTGAAGCATTCTTT. Encoded protein: CASNLMNTEAFF.

A word on this clonotype: The junction and the germline gene differ at one end; a read error may be behind it. The V call is TRBV11-2, the J call TRBJ2-1; 9 bases match TRBD1. This CDR3 is built from 17 residues. Looked up from germline, CDR1 is SGHAT and CDR2 is FQNNGV. In DNA form, the CDR3 reads TGTGTCAGCAGCTTAACCCATGGACAGGGGTACAGGGGTGAGCAATTCTTC. Translated: CVSSLTHGQGYRGEQFF.

As concerns this clonotype: One end of the junction does not line up with germline, which may come from a read error. The J gene is TRBJ2-3, the V gene TRBV5-1; D remains ambiguous. The germline CDR1 and CDR2 sequences are SGHRS and YFSETQ. The CDR3 contains 13 residues. The CDR3 nucleotides are TGCGCCAGCATCAGTACCAGCACAGATACCCAGTATTTT. This encodes CASISTSTDTQYF.

Regarding this clonotype: At one boundary the junction diverges from the germline segment, which might be a read error. V gene TRBV11-2 combines with J gene TRBJ2-7; 7 bases line up with TRBD2. There are 18 residues in the CDR3. Germline loops: CDR1 SGHAT, CDR2 FQNNGV. Here the CDR3 DNA reads TGTGCAAGCAGCCTACTAGCGAGAGCCGCGCAACTTTTCTACGAGCAGTACTTC. This codes for CASSLLARAAQLFYEQYF.

The count of this clonotype is one. This chain links TRBV24-1 with TRBJ2-3; possibly TRBD2 for D (5 bases). V lost 7 bases and J lost 5, with 18 bases in between. The CDR3 contains 15 residues. Germline lookup yields CDR1 KGHDR and CDR2 SFDVKD. The CDR3 loop is CATSDKRAGQDTQYF. CDR3 sequence (DNA): TGTGCCACCAGCGATAAGAGGGCGGGTCAAGATACGCAGTATTTT.

This clonotype was seen only once. V and J are TRBV5-5 and TRBJ2-6; D gene uncertain. CDR1 is SGHKS, CDR2 YYEKEE, per germline (reference sequence). The V gene lost 9 bases and the J gene lost 0 bases, with 19 bases spanning the gap. CDR3 length: 17 amino acids. The CDR3 loop is CANCLRWASSGANVLTF. The CDR3 DNA sequence: TGTGCCAACTGCTTGAGGTGGGCTTCCTCTGGGGCCAACGTCCTGACTTTC. The full variable domain, rest sourced from reference TRBV5-5 and TRBJ2-6, is DAGVTQSPTHLIKTRGQQVTLRCSPISGHKSVSWYQQVLGQGPQFIFQYYEKEERGRGNFPDRFSARQFPNYSSELNVNALLLGDSALYLCANCLRWASSGANVLTFGAGSRLTVL.

On this clonotype itself: A much larger clone lies one base from this, so it may be a read error. As the CDR3 is not closed by the conserved phenylalanine or tryptophan, this likely results from a read error. This chain connects TRBV28 to TRBJ1-2; D might be TRBD1 (5 bases). The ends were cut back, 6 bases at V and 5 bases at J, with 22 bases in the middle. The CDR3 covers 16 residues. Germline-derived CDR1 and CDR2 are MDHEN and SYDVKM. CDR3 protein: CASRGGGRQNVYGYTL. The CDR3 coding sequence is TGTGCCAGCAGGGGGGGGGGACGGCAAAACGTTTATGGCTACACCTTA.

The chain uses TRBV12-3 or TRBV12-4 and TRBJ2-3; D is undetermined. The CDR3 has 12 amino acids. The CDR3 spells CVNSLRPYTQYF. The CDR3 bases are TGTGTCAACAGCCTCCGGCCGTATACGCAGTATTTT.

Turning to this clonotype: One junction end does not reproduce the germline sequence, and a read error may be involved. The chain joins TRBV12-3 or TRBV12-4 to TRBJ2-6, with a possible D match to TRBD2 (6 bases). This CDR3 has 15 residues. This CDR3 reads CASSERESGANVLSF. The CDR3 bases are TGTGCCAGCAGTGAACGGGAGTCTGGGGCCAACGTCCTGTCTTTT.

The chain's CDR3 is CSFGIGGYIQYF. CDR3 DNA sequence: TGCAGCTTCGGAATAGGGGGGTACATTCAGTACTTC. The rearrangement links TRBV29-1 to TRBJ2-4; D possibly matches TRBD1 or TRBD2 (6 bases each). Trimming removed 8 bases at V and 8 bases at J, with 16 bases between. This CDR3 contains 12 residues. Germline V CDR1 and CDR2: SQVTM, ANQGSEA.

A single count supports this clonotype. This is likely a read error, given that the CDR3 carries no conserved phenylalanine or tryptophan at its end. CDR3 sequence reads: CASSLRDTQYY. CDR3 coding DNA: TGTGCTAGCAGCCTTAGAGATACGCAGTATTAT. The chain recombines TRBV11-2 with TRBJ2-3; D gene unclear. CDR3 length: 11 amino acids. From germline, CDR1 is SGHAT and CDR2 FQNNGV.

As to this clonotype: The junction and the germline gene differ at one end; a read error may be behind it. The rearrangement links TRBV28 to TRBJ2-5, with 7 bases fitting TRBD1. The CDR3 has 15 amino acids. Germline V CDR1 and CDR2: MDHEN, SYDVKM. The CDR3 is CASRPETGWQGTQYF. DNA for the CDR3: TGTGCCAGCAGACCCGAGACAGGGTGGCAAGGGACCCAGTACTTC.

This clonotype has a count of ten or more. The chain couples TRBV7-9 to TRBJ2-1, with TRBD2 matching over 7 bases. In germline, CDR1 is SEHNR, CDR2 FQNEAQ (reference sequence). Losses at the gene ends were 5 bases for V and 5 bases for J; bases not matched to a gene: 12. This CDR3 spans 16 amino acids. CDR3 residues: CASSPGPSGIDNEQFF. CDR3 nucleotide sequence: TGTGCCAGCAGCCCAGGGCCTAGCGGTATAGACAATGAGCAGTTCTTC. Full variable domain (outside the CDR3, taken from reference TRBV7-9 and TRBJ2-1): DTGVSQNPRHKITKRGQNVTFRCDPISEHNRLYWYRQTLGQGPEFLTYFQNEAQLEKSRLLSDRFSAERPKGSFSTLEIQRTEQGDSAMYLCASSPGPSGIDNEQFFGPGTRLTVL.

This clonotype is judged medium-sized (0.01 to 0.1%). The chain couples TRBV4-2 to TRBJ2-4; tentative D call: TRBD1 (6 bases). The CDR3 is made up of 18 amino acids. Between the trimmed V and J ends, which lost 2 bases and 0 bases, there was a span of 17 bases. The germline CDR1 and CDR2 sequences are LGHNA and YNFKEQ. CDR3 region: CASSQSYTTGTAKNIQYF. In DNA, the CDR3 is TGTGCCAGCAGCCAATCCTACACAACAGGGACAGCCAAAAACATTCAGTACTTC.

About this clonotype: The conserved phenylalanine or tryptophan is not found at the CDR3 terminus, so this likely reflects a read error. It is unclear where the CDR3 begins or ends on the DNA, so no DNA is shown, and the CDR3 is as TCRdb lists it. The chain recombines TRBV11-3 with TRBJ2-7; the table gives TRBD1 as D, unverified against the DNA. The V gene's germline CDR1 is SGHNT and CDR2 YENEEA. The CDR3 has 15 residues if both end residues are counted. CDR3 loop: CASSPGTGGNYERCI.

This clonotype rates as medium-sized. The V gene is TRBV29-1, the J gene TRBJ2-1; TRBD2 matches at 9 bases. V shed 6 bases, J shed 12 bases, and the junction held 24 bases outside the gene matches. From germline, CDR1 is SQVTM and CDR2 ANQGSEA. CDR3 length: 17 amino acids. Written as DNA, the CDR3 is TGCAGCGTCCACCCGGCTAGCGGGACGTCCCGAAAGAGTGCGCAGTTCTTC. It translates to CSVHPASGTSRKSAQFF.

With regard to this clonotype: This may arise from a read error, as a much more abundant clone is one base away. The chain is built from TRBV28 and TRBJ2-2; tentative D call: TRBD2 (7 bases). CDR1 MDHEN and CDR2 SYDVKM come from the germline V gene. The CDR3 consists of 19 residues. The CDR3 region is CASSSLPRAGALGGGELLF. In nucleotides, the CDR3 is TGTGCCAGCAGTTCCTTACCCAGGGCGGGGGCCCTCGGGGGCGGGGAGCTGCTTTTT.

In the case of this clonotype: An end of the junction does not agree with germline; a read error may underlie this. The chain has TRBV30 and TRBJ2-2, with D tentatively TRBD1 or TRBD2 (5 bases each). CDR1 and CDR2 from the germline V gene are GTSNPN and SVGIG (reference sequence). The CDR3 has 22 amino acids. CDR3 sequence: CACSVKGIPGRPPRANIGVLFF. As DNA, the CDR3 is TGTGCCTGTAGTGTAAAAGGGATCCCGGGACGTCCCCCTAGGGCGAACATCGGGGTGCTGTTTTTC.